Listed here are 19 T cell receptor beta chains from one sample, sequenced in a study of blood T cell repertoires in COVID-19. Measured with immunoSEQ multiplex PCR; TCRdb has only the in-frame clones, and not every one. The data hold some 150,000 clones, with about 89% observed a single time. Sequencing used peripheral blood. All receptors derive from a man aged 50 to 59 who had recovered from COVID-19.

CDR3 in amino acids: CASSPAQGSGRGYTF. CDR3 in DNA: TGTGCCAGCTCACCGGCGCAGGGTTCAGGTCGTGGCTACACCTTC. This sequence joins TRBV18 and TRBJ1-2; TRBD1 is a possible D gene (5 bases). Germline V gene lookup returns CDR1 KGHSH and CDR2 LQKENI. The CDR3 is made up of 15 amino acids. V lost 3 bases and J 7 bases, leaving 18 bases between the germline ends.

The chain has TRBV4-1 and TRBJ2-4; 10 positions agree with TRBD2. This CDR3 contains 14 residues. With 1 base clipped from V and 11 bases from J, the junction kept 5 bases outside the gene matches. The V gene's germline CDR1 is MGHRA and CDR2 YSYEKL. Here the CDR3 DNA reads TGCGCCAGCAGCCAAGGGCAAGCGGGGGGGGTTCAGTACTTC. It translates to CASSQGQAGGVQYF.

The rearrangement joins TRBV2 to TRBJ2-1; 13 positions match TRBD2. CDR3 length: 15 residues. With V trimmed by 5 bases and J by 8 bases, 6 bases remained unmatched. CDR1 is SNHLY, CDR2 FYNNEI, per germline. The DNA for the CDR3 is TGTGCCAGCAGTTACGGGACTAGCGGGGCTTATGAGCAGTTCTTC. This translates into CASSYGTSGAYEQFF.

The rearrangement joins TRBV14 to TRBJ1-2; TRBD1 matches 10 bases. The junction had 16 bases not matched to a gene; V was cut back by 5 bases and J by 7 bases. This CDR3 is 17 amino acids long. The germline V gene has CDR1 SGHDN and CDR2 FVKESK. Written as DNA, the CDR3 is TGTGCCAGCAGCTGGGGAGGGACAGGGGCCGCGACCGGTGGCTACACCTTC. It encodes CASSWGGTGAATGGYTF.

This chain connects TRBV5-4 to TRBJ1-2; 10 bases are a match to TRBD1. CDR1 is SGHNT, CDR2 YYREEE, per germline (reference sequence). The CDR3 runs to 19 residues. The V and J ends lost 2 bases and 4 bases, in that order; junction bases with no gene match: 17. CDR3 residues: CASSFVRSRDRGSGYGYTF. CDR3 in DNA: TGTGCCAGCAGCTTCGTCCGAAGCCGGGACAGGGGATCGGGCTATGGCTACACCTTC.

The DNA for the CDR3 is TGTGCCAGCAGCCCCACAGGAAACTCTGGAAACACCATATATTTT. This codes for CASSPTGNSGNTIYF. The rearrangement links TRBV7-3 to TRBJ1-3; the D gene is possibly TRBD1 (5 bases). Trimming removed 5 bases from V and 0 bases from J, with 11 bases in between. Germline V gene data show CDR1 as SGHTA and CDR2 as FQGTGA. The CDR3 spans 15 residues. Full variable domain (missing parts from reference TRBV7-3 and TRBJ1-3): GAGVSQTPSNKVTEKGKYVELRCDPISGHTALYWYRQSLGQGPEFLIYFQGTGAADDSGLPNDRFFAVRPEGSVSTLKIQRTERGDSAVYLCASSPTGNSGNTIYFGEGSWLTVV.

The rearrangement uses TRBV30 and TRBJ1-2, with 7 positions matching TRBD1. Losses at the gene ends were 0 bases for V and 3 bases for J; bases not matched to a gene: 4. The V gene's germline CDR1 is GTSNPN and CDR2 SVGIG (reference sequence). This CDR3 comprises 14 residues. CDR3 protein: CAWSVTGQHYGYTF. The CDR3 DNA reads TGTGCCTGGAGTGTGACGGGACAGCACTATGGCTACACCTTC.

This sequence joins TRBV6-5 and TRBJ2-7, with a tentative D call TRBD2 (5 bases). The V gene's germline CDR1 is MNHEY and CDR2 SVGAGI. Trimming removed 7 bases from V and 0 bases from J, with 10 bases in between. The CDR3 extends over 13 amino acids. CDR3 loop: CASTGLYSYEQYF. DNA for the CDR3: TGTGCCAGCACCGGACTCTACTCCTACGAGCAGTACTTC.

The rearrangement uses TRBV14 and TRBJ2-1; maybe TRBD2 (5 bases). V was clipped by 4 bases and J by 4 bases, with 14 bases between them. CDR1 and CDR2 (germline): SGHDN, FVKESK. CDR3 length: 15 amino acids. The CDR3 DNA follows: TGTGCCAGCAGCCTGCGGGCTCAGAGGTACAATGAGCAGTTCTTC. It yields the protein CASSLRAQRYNEQFF.

This clone was observed once. The chain employs TRBV4-2 and TRBJ2-1; D gene ambiguous. V was cut by 0 bases and J by 8 bases, with 5 bases left in between. Germline-derived CDR1 and CDR2 are LGHNA and YNFKEQ. The CDR3 contains 12 residues. CDR3 DNA: TGTGCCAGCAGCCAAGATAGCTATGAGCAGTTCTTC. Translating it yields CASSQDSYEQFF.

A few counts support this clone. This rearrangement joins TRBV5-5 to TRBJ2-7; 8 bases map to TRBD1. This CDR3 spans 14 amino acids. Germline CDR1 is SGHKS and CDR2 is YYEKEE (reference sequence). Trimming removed 3 bases from V and 2 bases from J; junction bases left unmatched: 4. CDR3 amino acids: CASSWDRSTYEQYF. The CDR3 nucleotides are TGTGCCAGCAGCTGGGACAGGTCCACCTACGAGCAGTACTTC. Full variable domain (outside the CDR3, taken from reference TRBV5-5 and TRBJ2-7): DAGVTQSPTHLIKTRGQQVTLRCSPISGHKSVSWYQQVLGQGPQFIFQYYEKEERGRGNFPDRFSARQFPNYSSELNVNALLLGDSALYLCASSWDRSTYEQYFGPGTRLTVT.

V usage is TRBV4-3 and J usage is TRBJ1-2; 7 bases map to TRBD1. CDR1 LGHNA and CDR2 YSLEER come from the germline V gene. After removal of 0 bases from V and 0 bases from J, the junction contained 7 bases not matched to a gene. The CDR3 runs 17 residues. The CDR3 is CASSQDPTGDANYGYTF. The DNA of the CDR3 is TGCGCCAGCAGCCAAGATCCAACAGGGGATGCTAACTATGGCTACACCTTC.

V is TRBV6-6 and J is TRBJ2-7; D not certain. CDR1 MNHNY and CDR2 SVGAGI come from the germline V gene (reference sequence). This CDR3 region has 14 residues. Trimming left V 7 bases short and J 5 bases short, with 18 bases between. The chain's CDR3 is CASMSALVSDEQYF. DNA of the CDR3: TGTGCCAGCATGTCAGCGTTAGTCTCGGACGAGCAGTACTTC.

V is TRBV4-3 and J is TRBJ2-7; 10 positions agree with TRBD1. The CDR3 covers 16 residues. Germline CDR1 is LGHNA and CDR2 is YSLEER. J gave up 2 bases and V 3 bases, and 7 bases lay outside the gene matches. The CDR3 spells CASSQAGGTGAYEQYF. DNA for the CDR3: TGCGCCAGCAGCCAGGCCGGCGGGACAGGGGCCTACGAGCAGTACTTC.

This chain uses TRBV10-2 with TRBJ1-6, with D possibly TRBD1 on 6 matching bases. Between the trimmed V and J ends, which lost 2 bases and 8 bases, there was a span of 7 bases. The CDR3 spans 13 residues. Germline CDR1 WSHSY, CDR2 SAAADI. CDR3 in amino acids: CASSEHRDSPLHF. The CDR3 region has the DNA TGCGCCAGCAGTGAGCACAGGGATTCACCCCTCCACTTT.

This clone has just a few counts. CDR3 sequence (DNA): TGCGCCAGCAGCTCAACCGGTCGGTTAGTCGGGGAGCTGTTTTTT. Translation gives CASSSTGRLVGELFF. The rearrangement links TRBV5-1 to TRBJ2-2, with unresolved D. Trimming pared 3 bases from V and 7 bases from J, leaving 16 bases between. Looked up from germline, CDR1 is SGHRS and CDR2 is YFSETQ. This CDR3 region has 15 residues.

This sequence joins TRBV3-1 (or the pseudogene TRBV3-2) and TRBJ1-1; 9 bases map to TRBD1. Germline values: CDR1 LGHDT, CDR2 YNNKEL (reference sequence). Trimming took 2 bases from V and 2 from J; bases not matched to a gene: 3. This CDR3 is 15 amino acids long. Here the CDR3 DNA reads TGTGCCAGCAGCCAAATACAGGGGGCAAACACTGAAGCTTTCTTT. It encodes CASSQIQGANTEAFF.

The gene calls are TRBV5-5 and TRBJ2-6; 8 bases map to TRBD1. Germline V gene lookup returns CDR1 SGHKS and CDR2 YYEKEE (reference sequence). The CDR3 totals 18 residues. Trimming took 4 bases from V and 0 from J; bases not matched to a gene: 9. The chain's CDR3 is CASSPGAGGGSGANVLTF. The DNA for the CDR3 is TGTGCCAGCAGCCCCGGGGCAGGGGGCGGCTCTGGGGCCAACGTCCTGACTTTC.

The chain carries TRBV6-2 or TRBV6-3 and TRBJ2-7, with 10 bases lining up with TRBD2. Germline values: CDR1 MNHEY, CDR2 SVGEGT. The J segment lost 2 bases and the V segment lost 2 bases, leaving 6 bases of the junction unmatched. The CDR3 consists of 16 residues. This CDR3 is CASSYPRTSGTYEQYF. In DNA, the CDR3 is TGTGCCAGCAGTTACCCCAGGACTAGCGGCACCTACGAGCAGTACTTC.